Each of the 15 T cell receptor beta chains below was sequenced from the same sample in a study of blood T cells in healthy people across ages. Through a sample-barcoded 5' primer and a J-beta primer mix, a second PCR was run for roughly 7 to 11 cycles. TCRdb analysed the 5' RACE reads with MiXCR anew, one entry per CDR3 protein. The table shows about 600,000 distinct CDR3 sequences, with around half occurring only once. The sample taken for sequencing was blood. The receptors stem from a man at least 80 years old in good health.

This clonotype was counted once. The chain couples TRBV20-1 to TRBJ2-7, with 7 bases identical to TRBD1. The CDR3 totals 13 residues. Germline CDR1 and CDR2: DFQATT and SNEGSKA (reference sequence). The J segment lost 1 base and the V segment lost 4 bases, leaving 4 bases of the junction unmatched. The CDR3 region is CSATDRRSYEQYF. DNA for the CDR3: TGCAGTGCTACGGACAGGCGATCCTACGAGCAGTACTTC.

The V call is TRBV7-2, the J call TRBJ2-2; D is unresolved. The ends were cut back, 11 bases at V and 2 bases at J, with 15 bases in the middle. The CDR3 is 14 residues long. Per the germline V gene, CDR1 is SGHTA and CDR2 is FQGNSA. The CDR3 bases are TGTGCCTCCGGTAGGGCTGGTAACACCGGGGAGCTGTTTTTT. Its translation: CASGRAGNTGELFF.

This clonotype was counted only a few times. As DNA, the CDR3 is TGTGCCAGCAGCCCCGGACAGGGGATGGCCTACGAGCAGTACTTC. Protein sequence: CASSPGQGMAYEQYF. This chain connects TRBV7-2 to TRBJ2-7; 9 nucleotides align to TRBD1. CDR1 and CDR2 (germline): SGHTA, FQGNSA. This CDR3 has 15 residues. Trimming at V came to 5 bases and at J to 2 bases, leaving 7 bases not matched to a gene.

J is TRBJ1-5 and V is TRBV4-3, with no clear D. Trimming cost V 0 bases and J 3 bases, with 9 bases left between them. This CDR3 has 15 residues. Per the germline V gene, CDR1 is LGHNA and CDR2 is YSLEER. CDR3 amino acids: CASSQDGQNNQPQHF. CDR3 nucleotides: TGCGCCAGCAGCCAAGATGGGCAGAACAATCAGCCCCAGCATTTT.

The chain employs TRBV29-1 and TRBJ2-5, with D perhaps TRBD1 (6 bases). This CDR3 comprises 14 residues. Germline V gene data show CDR1 as SQVTM and CDR2 as ANQGSEA. V was clipped by 4 bases and J by 2 bases, with 14 bases between them. The CDR3 DNA follows: TGCAGCGTTGTGACAGGCCCCCTACAAGAGACCCAGTACTTC. It yields the protein CSVVTGPLQETQYF.

The chain uses TRBV28 and TRBJ2-5; 14 bases match TRBD2. CDR3 length equals 17 residues. Losses at the gene ends were 4 bases for V and 5 bases for J; bases not matched to a gene: 9. Germline-derived CDR1 and CDR2 are MDHEN and SYDVKM. The CDR3 sequence: CASSSPGLAGGGETQYF. CDR3 in DNA: TGTGCCAGCAGTTCGCCCGGACTAGCGGGAGGCGGGGAGACCCAGTACTTC.

The V and J genes are TRBV3-1 and TRBJ2-2; 12 bases are a match to TRBD2. The V gene's germline CDR1 is LGHDT and CDR2 YNNKEL (reference sequence). The CDR3 loop spans 16 amino acids. The trim removed 0 bases at V and 7 bases at J, leaving 3 bases unmatched. Here the CDR3 reads CASSQDPTSGGGELFF. Written as DNA, the CDR3 is TGTGCCAGCAGCCAAGATCCGACTAGCGGGGGCGGGGAGCTGTTTTTT.

The chain couples TRBV28 to TRBJ2-1; possible D gene TRBD2, 5 bases. Trimming shortened V by 6 bases and J by 10 bases, and 19 bases separated the two germline ends. The CDR3 contains 14 residues. CDR1 is MDHEN and CDR2 is SYDVKM in the germline V gene. For the CDR3, the DNA is TGTGCCAGCAGCGGGCTAGCTGGGAGTGGCGAGCAGTTCTTC. Protein product: CASSGLAGSGEQFF.

This rearrangement joins TRBV9 to TRBJ2-2; no reliable D call. V was clipped by 0 bases and J by 2 bases, with 5 bases between them. CDR3 length equals 14 residues. CDR1 and CDR2 from the germline V gene are SGDLS and YYNGEE. The CDR3 spells CASSVAPNTGELFF. DNA for the CDR3: TGTGCCAGCAGCGTAGCCCCAAACACCGGGGAGCTGTTTTTT.

This clonotype was counted once. V usage is TRBV10-1 and J usage is TRBJ2-3; D is undetermined. The CDR3 contains 12 residues. V dropped 9 bases and J dropped 3 bases, with 10 bases sitting between them. Germline values: CDR1 WNHNN, CDR2 SYGVQD (reference sequence). The CDR3 sequence: CASFQLTDTQYF. The CDR3 DNA follows: TGCGCCAGTTTCCAGTTAACAGATACGCAGTATTTT.

In this sample, this clonotype turned up many times. This chain links TRBV7-2 with TRBJ2-4; no clear D. Germline values: CDR1 SGHTA, CDR2 FQGNSA. The CDR3 has 12 amino acids. V dropped 6 bases and J dropped 3 bases, with 6 bases sitting between them. The CDR3 DNA follows: TGTGCCAGCAGTTCCCTCAAAAACATTCAGTACTTC. Its translation: CASSSLKNIQYF. Variable domain in full (rest from reference TRBV7-2 and TRBJ2-4): GAGVSQSPSNKVTEKGKDVELRCDPISGHTALYWYRQSLGQGLEFLIYFQGNSAPDKSGLPSDRFSAERTGGSVSTLTIQRTQQEDSAVYLCASSSLKNIQYFGAGTRLSVL.

This clonotype was seen more than once but under ten times. V gene TRBV24-1 combines with J gene TRBJ2-3; D gene uncertain. The CDR3 is 15 amino acids. Trimming stripped 3 bases from V and 1 base from J, with 10 bases between. Looked up from germline, CDR1 is KGHDR and CDR2 is SFDVKD. The CDR3 nucleotides read TGTGCCACCAGTGATCCTACCCAGGGCACAGATACGCAGTATTTT. As protein: CATSDPTQGTDTQYF.

The chain links TRBV4-3 to TRBJ2-1; the match to TRBD2 covers 9 bases. Germline-derived CDR1 and CDR2 are LGHNA and YSLEER. Unmatched junction bases numbered 10, after V lost 1 base and J lost 6 bases. The CDR3 length is 17 residues. CDR3 in DNA: TGCGCCAGCAGCCAAGCTGTCTTCCTAGCGGGATCCAATGAGCAGTTCTTC. Its protein is CASSQAVFLAGSNEQFF.

The CDR3 loop is CASSVTGTGVFDIQYF. The CDR3 nucleotides are TGTGCCAGCAGCGTTACTGGGACAGGAGTCTTTGACATTCAGTACTTC. This chain joins TRBV5-8 and TRBJ2-4; 8 bases map to TRBD1. V lost 4 bases, J lost 8 bases, and 14 bases stayed unmatched. CDR3 size: 16 residues. The germline gives CDR1 SGHTS, CDR2 YDEGEE.

The chain combines TRBV9 with TRBJ2-2; 8 positions match TRBD2. The CDR3 spans 16 residues. The junction had 9 bases not matched to a gene; V was cut back by 6 bases and J by 2 bases. Germline CDR1 SGDLS, CDR2 YYNGEE. CDR3: CASTDRGGPNTGELFF. CDR3 nucleotide sequence: TGTGCCAGCACCGATCGGGGGGGGCCTAACACCGGGGAGCTGTTTTTT. The variable domain in full, with the rest retrieved from reference TRBV9 and TRBJ2-2, is DSGVTQTPKHLITATGQRVTLRCSPRSGDLSVYWYQQSLDQGLQFLIQYYNGEERAKGNILERFSAQQFPDLHSELNLSSLELGDSALYFCASTDRGGPNTGELFFGEGSRLTVL.